These T cell receptor beta chains were read from a single sample in a study of T cell repertoires in cytomegalovirus infection. TCRdb analysed the reads with MiXCR anew, one entry per CDR3 protein. This sample yields 200,000 to 300,000 distinct CDR3 sequences, of which around 6.6% are seen a single time; roughly 6.5% belongs to the top ten. Material: PBMCs. Receptor source: a human donor in good health (CMV status not recorded). Some clones in this sample may be carry-over from other donors' samples. Both conserved end residues are part of each CDR3. Fields, in order: J gene, clone size, D gene, V gene, CDR3 protein, CDR3 DNA. The D gene is left open where the match is weak. The listing skips clone size in some rows; elsewhere it reads once, few, many or a size class.

TRBJ2-5 | many | - | TRBV28 | CASSSGSPGHRSGETQYF | TGTGCCAGCAGTTCGGGTTCCCCGGGACATCGGTCGGGGGAGACCCAGTACTTC
TRBJ2-1 | few | - | TRBV7-9 | CASSRGQNEQFF | TGTGCCAGCAGCCGTGGACAGAATGAGCAGTTCTTC
TRBJ2-7 | many | - | TRBV19 | CASSPGRSSEQYF | TGTGCCAGTAGTCCGGGACGGTCCAGCGAGCAGTACTTC
TRBJ2-6 | many | - | TRBV29-1 | CSVSGLPSSGANVLTF | TGCAGCGTTTCGGGACTCCCGAGCTCTGGGGCCAACGTCCTGACTTTC
TRBJ2-2 | many | - | TRBV7-8 | CASSWDITGELFF | TGTGCCAGCAGCTGGGACATCACCGGGGAGCTGTTTTTT
TRBJ2-1 | many | TRBD1 | TRBV28 | CASSLDWTGIYNEQFF | TGTGCCAGCAGCCTAGATTGGACAGGGATTTACAATGAGCAGTTCTTC
TRBJ1-1 | - | - | TRBV25-1 | CASSEYLSNTEAFF | TGTGCCAGCAGTGAATACCTGTCGAACACTGAAGCTTTCTTT
TRBJ2-1 | many | TRBD2 | TRBV12-3/TRBV12-4 | CASSLVAGGYLTSYNEQFF | TGTGCCAGCAGTTTGGTAGCGGGGGGCTATTTGACCTCCTACAATGAGCAGTTCTTC
TRBJ2-5 | many | TRBD2 | TRBV20-1 | CSGTSGGAETQYF | TGCAGTGGGACTAGCGGGGGGGCAGAGACCCAGTACTTC
TRBJ1-4 | - | - | TRBV20-1 | CSATRRWSGNEKLFF | TGCAGTGCTACGAGACGGTGGTCCGGTAATGAAAAACTGTTTTTT
TRBJ2-3 | many | - | TRBV2 | CASSETFADTQYF | TGTGCCAGCAGTGAAACCTTTGCAGATACGCAGTATTTT
TRBJ2-1 | many | TRBD2 | TRBV6-2/TRBV6-3 | CASSYYSGGFVF | TGTGCCAGCAGTTACTATAGCGGGGGTTTCGTCTTC
TRBJ2-6 | many | - | TRBV28 | CASSRPGRDFSGANVLTF | TGTGCCAGCAGTCGACCAGGACGGGACTTCTCTGGGGCCAACGTCCTGACTTTC
TRBJ2-5 | many | TRBD2 | TRBV20-1 | CSARVASGEALETQYF | TGCAGTGCTAGAGTTGCTAGCGGGGAGGCCCTAGAGACCCAGTACTTC
TRBJ2-7 | many | - | TRBV10-3 | CAISESATASYEQYF | TGTGCCATCAGTGAGTCAGCGACGGCTTCCTACGAGCAGTACTTC
TRBJ2-5 | many | TRBD2 | TRBV6-2/TRBV6-3 | CASRGLAGDLETQYF | TGTGCCAGCAGAGGGCTAGCGGGGGATCTAGAGACCCAGTACTTC
TRBJ2-1 | - | - | TRBV29-1 | CSVEDGRDGFREQFF | TGCAGCGTTGAAGATGGACGGGACGGATTCAGAGAGCAGTTCTTC
TRBJ1-4 | many | - | TRBV5-5 | CASSSLGTDEKLFF | TGTGCCAGCAGCTCCCTGGGTACCGATGAAAAACTGTTTTTT
TRBJ2-7 | many | - | TRBV7-2 | CASSFRVGYEQYF | TGTGCCAGCAGCTTTAGGGTGGGGTACGAGCAGTACTTC
TRBJ2-2 | many | - | TRBV11-1 | CASSLGRGGGELFF | TGTGCCAGCAGCTTAGGCCGGGGTGGCGGGGAGCTGTTTTTT
TRBJ1-2 | many | - | TRBV6-5 | CASSYSVQDRSGYTF | TGTGCCAGCAGTTACTCTGTACAGGATCGTAGTGGCTACACCTTC
TRBJ2-6 | many | TRBD2 | TRBV4-1 | CASSQIAGTGANVLTF | TGCGCCAGCAGCCAAATAGCGGGGACTGGGGCCAACGTCCTGACTTTC
TRBJ2-7 | - | TRBD1 | TRBV7-9 | CASSPGDRGPREQYF | TGTGCCAGCAGCCCCGGCGACAGGGGGCCACGAGAGCAGTACTTC
TRBJ2-4 | many | - | TRBV7-9 | CASGPSWTEQYF | TGTGCCAGCGGACCCTCATGGACGGAGCAGTACTTC
TRBJ2-5 | many | TRBD2 | TRBV20-1 | CSARDLQRGGGETQYF | TGCAGTGCTAGAGATCTCCAGCGGGGGGGCGGCGAGACCCAGTACTTC
TRBJ1-4 | few | - | TRBV20-1 | CSARDQSEKLFF | TGCAGTGCTAGAGATCAGAGTGAAAAACTGTTTTTT
TRBJ2-1 | many | - | TRBV29-1 | CSVVPPDAQYEQFF | TGCAGCGTTGTTCCCCCTGACGCGCAATATGAGCAGTTCTTC
TRBJ2-7 | many | - | TRBV6-2/TRBV6-3 | CASSPHYEQYF | TGTGCCAGCAGCCCTCATTACGAGCAGTACTTC
TRBJ2-2 | few | - | TRBV4-3 | CASSQERGPGGELFF | TGCGCCAGCAGCCAAGAAAGGGGTCCGGGCGGGGAGCTGTTTTTT
TRBJ1-1 | many | - | TRBV11-3 | CASSWGRNTEAFF | TGTGCCAGCAGCTGGGGACGAAACACTGAAGCTTTCTTT
TRBJ1-5 | many | - | TRBV9 | CASSVGDHSNQPQHF | TGTGCCAGCAGCGTAGGCGACCATAGCAATCAGCCCCAGCATTTT
TRBJ2-7 | few | TRBD2 | TRBV5-4 | CASSPGTSGHSYEQYF | TGTGCCAGCAGCCCGGGGACTAGCGGACACTCCTACGAGCAGTACTTC